A single sample is the source of the 9 T cell receptor beta chains below, sequenced in a study of T cell changes during pregnancy in multiple sclerosis. The method was immunoSEQ multiplex PCR; TCRdb's version includes in-frame clones alone and lacks a portion of them. The data contain tens of thousands of clones, less than 95% of them seen just once; the ten biggest clones take up about 1.5%. The sample consisted of peripheral blood, taken in the third trimester of pregnancy. Receptors were obtained from a female donor with multiple sclerosis, enrolled in a pregnancy study.

The CDR3 bases are TGTGCCAGCAGCCCAACAGTCAGCTCCTACAATGAGCAGTTCTTC. Its translation is CASSPTVSSYNEQFF. This chain uses TRBV7-3 with TRBJ2-1; no clear D gene. The CDR3 has 15 amino acids. Germline V lookup: CDR1 SGHTA, CDR2 FQGTGA. Trimming shortened V by 5 bases and J by 0 bases, and 11 bases separated the two germline ends.

The genes are TRBV2 and TRBJ2-5, with a possible D match to TRBD1 (6 bases). The CDR3 has 13 residues. From germline, CDR1 is SNHLY and CDR2 FYNNEI. V lost 8 bases and J lost 2, with 12 bases in between. The CDR3 DNA sequence: TGTGCCAGCGAGATCAGGGGTCAAGAGACCCAGTACTTC. Translation gives CASEIRGQETQYF. Together with reference TRBV2 and TRBJ2-5, the CDR3 gives the full variable domain: EPEVTQTPSHQVTQMGQEVILRCVPISNHLYFYWYRQILGQKVEFLVSFYNNEISEKSEIFDDQFSVERPDGSNFTLKIRSTKLEDSAMYFCASEIRGQETQYFGPGTRLLVL.

The gene calls are TRBV2 and TRBJ2-3; the D is unclear. Germline CDR1 SNHLY, CDR2 FYNNEI. The CDR3 is 19 residues long. Trimming cost V 3 bases and J 1 base, with 23 bases left between them. CDR3 in DNA: TGTGCCAGCAGTGATGCTGAGACTTACACGCCTTCTGGCACAGATACGCAGTATTTT. Residues: CASSDAETYTPSGTDTQYF. Full variable domain (outside the CDR3, taken from reference TRBV2 and TRBJ2-3): EPEVTQTPSHQVTQMGQEVILRCVPISNHLYFYWYRQILGQKVEFLVSFYNNEISEKSEIFDDQFSVERPDGSNFTLKIRSTKLEDSAMYFCASSDAETYTPSGTDTQYFGPGTRLTVL.

The V and J genes are TRBV5-1 and TRBJ1-2; 9 bases align to TRBD1. V shed 4 bases, J shed 8 bases, and the junction held 0 bases outside the gene matches. Germline CDR1 reads SGHRS; CDR2 reads YFSETQ. CDR3 size: 11 residues. DNA for the CDR3: TGCGCCAGCAGCGACAGGGGGGGCTACACCTTC. This gives the protein CASSDRGGYTF.

This clone was detected only once. Here the CDR3 reads CASSPRAGRPPDTQYF. CDR3 DNA sequence: TGTGCCAGCAGCCCAAGGGCGGGCAGGCCCCCAGATACGCAGTATTTT. V is TRBV7-3 and J is TRBJ2-3; weak D call: TRBD2 (5 bases). The germline V and J ends were trimmed by 5 bases and 4 bases, with 19 bases remaining between them. From germline, CDR1 is SGHTA and CDR2 FQGTGA. This CDR3 contains 16 residues.

This chain links TRBV19 with TRBJ1-6; 7 positions agree with TRBD1. With 3 bases clipped from V and 2 bases from J, the junction kept 1 base outside the gene matches. This CDR3 has 15 amino acids. Looked up from germline, CDR1 is LNHDA and CDR2 is SQIVND (reference sequence). The CDR3: CASSMQGAYNSPLHF. In DNA, the CDR3 is TGTGCCAGTAGTATGCAGGGGGCCTATAATTCACCCCTCCACTTT.

The chain has TRBV18 and TRBJ2-5, with D possibly matching TRBD1 (6 bases). V was shortened by 5 bases and J by 2 bases, with 9 bases between the two germline ends. This CDR3 is 13 amino acids long. Germline CDR1 KGHSH, CDR2 LQKENI. DNA of the CDR3: TGTGCCAGCTCATCTGGACAGCAAGAGACCCAGTACTTC. Its protein product is CASSSGQQETQYF. The full variable domain, with the rest looked up from reference TRBV18 and TRBJ2-5, is NAGVMQNPRHLVRRRGQEARLRCSPMKGHSHVYWYRQLPEEGLKFMVYLQKENIIDESGMPKERFSAEFPKEGPSILRIQQVVRGDSAAYFCASSSGQQETQYFGPGTRLLVL.

V gene TRBV14 combines with J gene TRBJ1-4; tentative D call: TRBD1 (6 bases). The germline CDR1 and CDR2 sequences are SGHDN and FVKESK. Trimming pared 4 bases from V and 6 bases from J, leaving 15 bases between. The CDR3 covers 15 residues. In DNA form, the CDR3 reads TGTGCCAGCAGCCGACGAGACAGGCCCTATGAAAAACTGTTTTTT. It translates to CASSRRDRPYEKLFF.

This clone was recorded only once. The genes are TRBV4-3 and TRBJ1-1; TRBD1 is a possible D gene (5 bases). CDR1 is LGHNA, CDR2 YSLEER, per germline. Trimming took off 3 bases at V and 0 bases at J, with 11 bases between the two ends. This CDR3 comprises 15 residues. CDR3 bases: TGCGCCAGCAGCCAGGCCAGGGCCTTGAACACTGAAGCTTTCTTT. This codes for CASSQARALNTEAFF.